This T cell receptor beta chain was retrieved from a study of Ad26.COV2.S vaccination and SARS-CoV-2 variants listed by TCRdb under 2021. Regarding the research as a whole: Donors in the vaccine arm were drawn from COV1001, a phase I-IIa trial of Ad26.COV2.S in healthy adults that was multicentre, randomized, double-blind and placebo-controlled. Dosing of Ad26.COV2.S was intramuscular, at either 5x10^10 or 1x10^11 viral particles, delivered as one shot or as two shots spaced 56 days apart. The TCR-sequenced set comprised approximately 32 samples: some 19 Ad26.COV2.S vaccine recipients, 5 placebo recipients and 8 SARS-CoV-2 convalescent individuals. Investigators did not know the trial group allocation while performing experiments and assessing outcomes. The specificity and breadth of SARS-CoV-2-reactive T cell receptors after Ad26.COV2.S vaccination were assessed by TCRbeta repertoire sequencing. Trial participants were randomized into five groups of five, in which low-dose or high-dose Ad26.COV2.S was given once or twice, or placebo was given on both occasions. General conclusions and limits of the study: Higher spike-specific TCR breadth was observed in Ad26.COV2.S recipients than in placebo recipients (P = 0.0014). The study was not powered for comparison of responses between vaccine doses or regimens. After vaccination, substantial breadth of spike-specific CD8+ and CD4+ T cell responses was reported. The authors noted that the TCR breadth and depth analyses may have underestimated total T cell responses. Comparable non-spike TCR breadth was observed between vaccine and placebo recipients, consistent with only spike being contained in the vaccine.

This clone was observed a few times. Its recognized antigen is unknown. Per-nucleotide qualities are absent, and no much larger clonotype sits a single base away. There are 14 amino acids in the CDR3, from cysteine to phenylalanine inclusive. The CDR3 DNA has 42 bases and is translated from base 1. V is cut back by 0 bases and J by 4 bases, with 4 bases in the junction unmatched. From the germline V gene, CDR1 is SQVTM and CDR2 is ANQGSEA. The immunoSEQ Assay was the method used to sequence TCRbeta CDR3 regions. After extraction, genomic DNA underwent amplification by bias-controlled multiplex PCR, followed by high-throughput sequencing. The authors' analysis ran thus. To quantify the absolute abundance of each unique TCRbeta CDR3 region, sequences were collapsed and filtered. T cell fraction was estimated by normalizing TCRbeta template counts to usable DNA, with usable DNA measured through amplification of reference genes found in all nucleated cells. Repertoire TCRs were annotated as SARS-CoV-2-specific when V gene, CDR3 amino acid sequence and J gene were exactly matched to a known reactive TCR set. The reference SARS-CoV-2 TCR set was derived from MIRA and filtered for enrichment in COVID-19-positive ImmuneCODE repertoires, a step that removed public or cross-reactive TCRs. Based on the MIRA antigens, annotated TCRs were further analysed at the level of specific ORF or position within ORF. Breadth was defined as the number of annotated unique rearrangements divided by the total number of unique productive rearrangements, and depth was defined as the summed frequency of the annotated unique rearrangements. Two-sided Wilcoxon rank-sum tests were used to compare TCR breadth between groups. In its TCRdb copy, this immuneACCESS table keeps in-frame sequences only and misses some clones. Where compared with another copy, unresolved V genes explain less than half of these, and the others have no known cause. That table furnishes V, J and clone size, whereas the DNA furnished D and trimming. Within this sample are about 220,000 clones, with roughly 90% of them counted one time only. The ten most abundant clones make up about 10% of the sample.

The label giving this sample's treatment or condition can be read as: around 19 received Ad26.COV2.S at low or high dose, single or two shots; 5 received placebo; per-sample allocation not given. For vaccine and placebo recipients, the sequenced repertoires came from samples collected on day 63 after the first injection. Cohort 1b enrolled around 24 adults aged 18-55 years at a single site in Boston, USA, between 29 July and 7 August 2020. Ad26.COV2.S was a replication-incompetent adenovirus type 26 vector expressing a prefusion-stabilized SARS-CoV-2 spike protein from the original Wuhan strain. The TCR originated in a person between 18 and 65 years old who received the Ad26.COV2.S COVID-19 vaccine or a placebo. The sequenced sample was peripheral blood, obtained in a trial of Ad26.COV2.S vaccine versus placebo. The rearrangement joined TRBV29-1 to TRBJ1-2; 8 nucleotides in the junction match TRBD1. The nucleotide sequence is TGCAGCGTTGAAGAAAAGGACAGGGTCTATGGCTACACCTTC. This codes for CSVEEKDRVYGYTF.